This TCR beta chain appears in the sequencing data of a study of long-term antiretroviral therapy in people with HIV. This CDR3 is 14 amino acids long. The V end was cut by 5 bases, the J end by 0 bases, with 7 bases between. Per the germline V gene, CDR1 is SEHNR and CDR2 is FQNEAQ (reference sequence). With survey level as its setting, the immunoSEQ assay was v3.0. Sequencing was performed with immunoSEQ multiplex PCR; in TCRdb, only in-frame clones are kept and a portion is missing. Of more than 25,000 clones in the sample, 80% to 90% were seen once. Sequenced material: unsorted PBMCs, taken 3 years after starting antiretroviral therapy. This clonotype was sampled from a man aged 35 to 55 with HIV. The V and J genes are TRBV7-9 and TRBJ1-4; D unresolved. The CDR3 DNA is TGTGCCAGCAGCCCTGTTGCAACTAATGAAAAACTGTTTTTT. Translated: CASSPVATNEKLFF.